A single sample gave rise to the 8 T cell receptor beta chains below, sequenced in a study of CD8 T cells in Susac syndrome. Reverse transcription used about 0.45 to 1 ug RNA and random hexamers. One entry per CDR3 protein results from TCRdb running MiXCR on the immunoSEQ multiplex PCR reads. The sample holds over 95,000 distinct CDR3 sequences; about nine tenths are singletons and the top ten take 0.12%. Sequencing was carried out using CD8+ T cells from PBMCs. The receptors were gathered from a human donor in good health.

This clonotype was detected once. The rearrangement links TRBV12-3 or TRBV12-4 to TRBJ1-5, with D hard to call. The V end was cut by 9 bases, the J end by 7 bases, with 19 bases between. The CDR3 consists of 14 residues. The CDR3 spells CASNLVGSGQPQHF. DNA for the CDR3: TGTGCCAGTAATCTGGTCGGGTCGGGGCAGCCCCAGCATTTT.

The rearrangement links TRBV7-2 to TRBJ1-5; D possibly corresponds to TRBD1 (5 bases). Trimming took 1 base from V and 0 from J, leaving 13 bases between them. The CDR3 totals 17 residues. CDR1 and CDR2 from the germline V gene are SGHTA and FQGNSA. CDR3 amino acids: CASSLEGSLGSNQPQHF. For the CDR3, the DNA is TGTGCCAGCAGCTTAGAGGGGAGCCTGGGTAGCAATCAGCCCCAGCATTTT. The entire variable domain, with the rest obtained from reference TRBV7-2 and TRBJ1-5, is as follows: GAGVSQSPSNKVTEKGKDVELRCDPISGHTALYWYRQSLGQGLEFLIYFQGNSAPDKSGLPSDRFSAERTGGSVSTLTIQRTQQEDSAVYLCASSLEGSLGSNQPQHFGDGTRLSIL.

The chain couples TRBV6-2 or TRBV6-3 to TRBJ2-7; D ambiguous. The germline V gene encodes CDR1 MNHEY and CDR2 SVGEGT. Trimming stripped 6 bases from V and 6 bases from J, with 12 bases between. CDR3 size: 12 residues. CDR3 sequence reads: CASSSLGVEQYF. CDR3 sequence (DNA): TGTGCCAGCAGCTCCCTCGGCGTCGAGCAGTACTTC.

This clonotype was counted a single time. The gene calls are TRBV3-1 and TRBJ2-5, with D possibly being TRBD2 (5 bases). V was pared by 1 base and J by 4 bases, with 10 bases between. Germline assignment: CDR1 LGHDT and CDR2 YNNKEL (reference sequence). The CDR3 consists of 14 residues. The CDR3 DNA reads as TGTGCCAGCAGCCAAGTGAGGGAGCCAGAGACCCAGTACTTC. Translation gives CASSQVREPETQYF.

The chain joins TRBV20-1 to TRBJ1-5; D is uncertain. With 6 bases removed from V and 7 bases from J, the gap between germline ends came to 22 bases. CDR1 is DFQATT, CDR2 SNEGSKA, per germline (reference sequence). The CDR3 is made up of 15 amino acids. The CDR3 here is CSASDAPGSDQPQHF. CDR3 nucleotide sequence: TGCAGTGCAAGCGACGCCCCGGGGTCGGACCAGCCCCAGCATTTT.

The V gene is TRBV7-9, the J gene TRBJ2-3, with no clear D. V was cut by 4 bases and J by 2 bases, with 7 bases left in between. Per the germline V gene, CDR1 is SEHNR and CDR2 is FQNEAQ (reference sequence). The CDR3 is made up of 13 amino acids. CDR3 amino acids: CASSSWDTDTQYF. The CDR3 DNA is TGTGCCAGCAGCTCGTGGGACACAGATACGCAGTATTTT.

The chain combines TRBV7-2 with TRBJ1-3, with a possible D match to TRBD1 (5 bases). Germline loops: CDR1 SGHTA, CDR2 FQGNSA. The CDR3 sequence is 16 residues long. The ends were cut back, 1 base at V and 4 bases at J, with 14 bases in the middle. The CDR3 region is CASSLVLGRAGNTIYF. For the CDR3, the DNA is TGTGCCAGCAGCTTAGTTCTAGGCAGGGCGGGAAACACCATATATTTT.

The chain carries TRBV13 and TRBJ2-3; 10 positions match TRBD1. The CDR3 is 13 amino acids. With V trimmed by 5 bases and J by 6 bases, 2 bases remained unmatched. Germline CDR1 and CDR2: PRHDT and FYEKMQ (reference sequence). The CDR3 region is CASSGDRGDTQYF. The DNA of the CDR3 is TGTGCCAGCAGCGGGGACAGGGGCGATACGCAGTATTTT.